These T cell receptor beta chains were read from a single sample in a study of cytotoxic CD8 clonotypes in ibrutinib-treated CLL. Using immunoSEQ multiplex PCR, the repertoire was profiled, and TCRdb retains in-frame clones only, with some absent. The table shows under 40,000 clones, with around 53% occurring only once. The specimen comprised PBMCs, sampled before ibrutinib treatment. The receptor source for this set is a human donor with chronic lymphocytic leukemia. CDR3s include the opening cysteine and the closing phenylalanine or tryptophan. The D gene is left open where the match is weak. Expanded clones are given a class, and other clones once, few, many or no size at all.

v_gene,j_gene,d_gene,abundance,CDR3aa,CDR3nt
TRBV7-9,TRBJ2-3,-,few,CASSPTEFTDTQYF,TGTGCCAGCAGCCCTACAGAATTCACAGATACGCAGTATTTT
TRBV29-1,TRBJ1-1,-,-,CSVDRGLNTEAFF,TGCAGCGTTGACAGGGGTCTTAACACTGAAGCTTTCTTT
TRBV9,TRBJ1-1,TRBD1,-,CASSVAGTANTEAFF,TGTGCCAGCAGCGTAGCCGGGACAGCCAACACTGAAGCTTTCTTT
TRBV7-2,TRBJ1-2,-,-,CASSLVFRQDYGYTF,TGTGCCAGCAGCTTAGTGTTCAGACAGGACTATGGCTACACCTTC
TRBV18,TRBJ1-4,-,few,CASSLYSTGSGTTNEKLFF,TGTGCCAGCTCACTCTATTCCACAGGGTCCGGGACAACTAATGAAAAACTGTTTTTT
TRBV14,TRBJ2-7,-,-,CASSQDMETRAYEQYF,TGTGCCAGCAGCCAAGACATGGAGACAAGGGCCTACGAGCAGTACTTC
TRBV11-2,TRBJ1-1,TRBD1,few,CASSLAGQGGSTEAFF,TGTGCCAGCAGCTTAGCGGGACAGGGAGGGAGCACTGAAGCTTTCTTT
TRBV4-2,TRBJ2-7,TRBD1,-,CASGSFVTGAYEQYF,TGTGCCAGCGGATCCTTCGTGACAGGGGCCTACGAGCAGTACTTC
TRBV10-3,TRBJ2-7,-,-,CAISETEAYEQYF,TGTGCCATCAGTGAGACGGAAGCCTACGAGCAGTACTTC
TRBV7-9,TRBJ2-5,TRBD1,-,CASSLARQGRTDF,TGTGCCAGCAGCTTAGCGCGACAGGGGCGAACAGACTTC
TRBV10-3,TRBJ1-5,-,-,CAISESVNNQPQHF,TGTGCCATCAGTGAGTCGGTAAACAATCAGCCCCAGCATTTT
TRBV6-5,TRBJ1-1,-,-,CASRNTRNTEAFF,TGTGCCAGCAGGAACACAAGGAACACTGAAGCTTTCTTT
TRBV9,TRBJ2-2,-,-,CASSVYGGQNTGELFF,TGTGCCAGCAGCGTATACGGGGGGCAGAACACCGGGGAGCTGTTTTTT
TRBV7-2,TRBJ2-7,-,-,CASSLDRIYEQYF,TGTGCCAGCAGCTTAGACAGGATCTACGAGCAGTACTTC
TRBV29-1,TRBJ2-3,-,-,CSVPTMAGHTDTQYF,TGCAGCGTCCCGACGATGGCTGGGCACACAGATACGCAGTATTTT
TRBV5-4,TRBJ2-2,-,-,CASSFMGLIAGELFF,TGTGCCAGCAGCTTTATGGGGCTGATCGCCGGGGAGCTGTTTTTT
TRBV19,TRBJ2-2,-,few,CASSISTNTGELFF,TGTGCCAGTAGTATCAGCACGAACACCGGGGAGCTGTTTTTT
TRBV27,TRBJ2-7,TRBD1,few,CASSLTGLGTYEQYF,TGTGCCAGCAGTTTGACAGGGCTCGGTACGTACGAGCAGTACTTC
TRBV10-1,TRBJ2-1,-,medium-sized,CASSRASTRSENEQFF,TGCGCCAGCAGCCGAGCCTCGACCAGGTCTGAGAATGAGCAGTTCTTC
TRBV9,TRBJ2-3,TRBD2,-,CASSPFVAMGAGGGGTQYF,TGTGCCAGCAGCCCCTTCGTGGCCATGGGAGCGGGGGGAGGCGGTACGCAGTATTTT
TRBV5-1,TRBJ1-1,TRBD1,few,CASSPIQGFNTEAFF,TGCGCCAGCAGCCCGATACAGGGGTTCAACACTGAAGCTTTCTTT
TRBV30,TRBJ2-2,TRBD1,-,CAWSVERGLAGELFF,TGTGCCTGGAGTGTGGAAAGGGGGCTCGCCGGGGAGCTGTTTTTT
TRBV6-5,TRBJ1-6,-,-,CASSYSSQGTSPLHF,TGTGCCAGCAGTTACTCATCTCAGGGGACGTCACCCCTCCACTTT
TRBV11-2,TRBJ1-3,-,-,CASSITGGSASSGNTIYF,TGTGCCAGCAGCATTACCGGGGGGTCGGCGAGCTCTGGAAACACCATATATTTT
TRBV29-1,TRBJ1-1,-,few,CSVFSTEAFF,TGCAGCGTTTTTAGCACTGAAGCTTTCTTT
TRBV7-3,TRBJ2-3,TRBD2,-,CASSPTGSGGTDTQYF,TGTGCCAGCAGCCCTACCGGTAGCGGGGGTACAGATACGCAGTATTTT
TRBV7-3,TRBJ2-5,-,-,CASSPNQGLGETQYF,TGTGCCAGCAGCCCCAATCAGGGCCTAGGGGAGACCCAGTACTTC
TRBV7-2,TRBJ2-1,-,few,CASSSDGSSYNEQFF,TGTGCCAGCAGCTCGGACGGGAGCTCCTACAATGAGCAGTTCTTC
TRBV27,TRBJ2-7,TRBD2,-,CASSLGRAYEQYF,TGTGCCAGCAGTTTAGGGAGGGCGTACGAGCAGTACTTC
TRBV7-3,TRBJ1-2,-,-,CASSQSSGYGYTF,TGTGCCAGCAGCCAAAGTTCGGGATATGGCTACACCTTC
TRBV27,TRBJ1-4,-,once,CASSRQATTNEKLFF,TGTGCCAGCAGTCGTCAGGCTACAACTAATGAAAAACTGTTTTTT
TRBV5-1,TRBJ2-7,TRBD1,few,CASSPRPGQGASRASYEQYF,TGCGCCAGCAGCCCACGCCCGGGACAGGGGGCTTCCCGTGCCTCCTACGAGCAGTACTTC
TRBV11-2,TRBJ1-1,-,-,CASSLSEGTEAFF,TGTGCCAGCAGCTTATCCGAGGGCACTGAAGCTTTCTTT
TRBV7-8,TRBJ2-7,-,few,CASSFRTAYEQYF,TGTGCCAGCAGCTTCAGGACAGCCTACGAGCAGTACTTC
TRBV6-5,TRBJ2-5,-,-,CASSSSTSGGRQYF,-
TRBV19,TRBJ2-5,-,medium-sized,CASSIPKETQYF,TGTGCCAGTAGTATACCCAAAGAGACCCAGTACTTC
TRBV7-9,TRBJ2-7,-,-,CASSLLGGVSSYEQYF,TGTGCCAGCAGCTTATTAGGAGGGGTAAGCTCCTACGAGCAGTACTTC
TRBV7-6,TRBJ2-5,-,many,CASSPSLVLETQYF,TGTGCCAGCAGCCCGTCACTAGTTCTCGAGACCCAGTACTTC
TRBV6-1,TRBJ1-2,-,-,CASSPTGPSYGYTF,TGTGCCAGCAGCCCTACGGGACCGAGCTATGGCTACACCTTC
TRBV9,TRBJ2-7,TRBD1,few,CASSAHRGLSSYEQYF,TGTGCCAGCAGCGCACACAGGGGGCTAAGCTCCTACGAGCAGTACTTC
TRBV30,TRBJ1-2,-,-,CAWSRFVVGADGYTF,TGTGCCTGGAGTCGATTTGTTGTGGGGGCTGATGGCTACACCTTC
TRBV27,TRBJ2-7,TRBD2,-,CASSLTGRGYYEQYF,TGTGCCAGCAGTTTAACCGGGAGGGGGTACTACGAGCAGTACTTC
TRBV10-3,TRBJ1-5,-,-,CAISPDRHQPQHF,TGTGCCATCAGTCCGGACAGACATCAGCCCCAGCATTTT
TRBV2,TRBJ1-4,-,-,CASSGGEGREKLFF,TGTGCCAGCAGTGGGGGAGAAGGTCGCGAAAAACTGTTTTTT
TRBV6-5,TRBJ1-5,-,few,CASSYSATPGNQPQHF,TGTGCCAGCAGTTACTCGGCGACCCCAGGTAATCAGCCCCAGCATTTT
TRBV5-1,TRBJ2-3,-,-,CASSLVGNTDTQYF,TGCGCCAGCAGCTTGGTCGGGAACACAGATACGCAGTATTTT
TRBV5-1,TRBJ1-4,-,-,CASSLGGSGTEKLFF,TGCGCCAGCAGCTTGGGTGGTTCGGGGACGGAAAAACTGTTTTTT
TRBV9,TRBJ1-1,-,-,CASVRIRERNTEAFF,TGTGCCAGCGTACGTATCAGGGAGCGGAACACTGAAGCTTTCTTT
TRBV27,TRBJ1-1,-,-,CARPGPMNTEAFF,TGTGCCAGACCGGGACCGATGAACACTGAAGCTTTCTTT
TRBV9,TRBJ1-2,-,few,CASSPRGERRTYGYTF,TGTGCCAGCAGCCCTCGAGGCGAACGGAGGACTTATGGCTACACCTTC
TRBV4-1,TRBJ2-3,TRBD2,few,CASSQVSGGYTDTQYF,TGCGCCAGCAGCCAAGTCAGCGGGGGGTACACAGATACGCAGTATTTT
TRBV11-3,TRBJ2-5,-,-,CASTFVGTQYF,TGTGCCAGCACCTTCGTGGGGACCCAGTACTTC
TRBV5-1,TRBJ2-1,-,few,CASRIAGFEQFF,TGCGCCAGCAGGATAGCAGGTTTCGAGCAGTTCTTC